Detailed here is one TCR beta chain. This entry is derived from a study of T cell changes during pregnancy in multiple sclerosis. Libraries were prepared by immunoSEQ multiplex PCR; TCRdb keeps only in-frame clonotypes and omits some of them. Of about 57,000 clones in the sample, about 88% were seen once. The germline gives CDR1 SGHRS, CDR2 YFSETQ. This CDR3 has 15 residues. V was cut by 4 bases and J by 4 bases, with 18 bases left in between. The rearrangement links TRBV5-1 to TRBJ2-7, with a possible D match to TRBD2 (6 bases). This material consisted of peripheral blood, taken after pregnancy. This receptor was identified in a female donor with multiple sclerosis, enrolled in a pregnancy study. DNA of the CDR3: TGCGCCAGCAGCGAAAGCGCGGGGTTAATATACGAGCAGTACTTC. Translating gives CASSESAGLIYEQYF.